This T cell receptor (beta chain) emerged from a study of blood T cell repertoires in COVID-19. Study background: Researchers got acute and convalescent COVID-19 samples from the United States, Italy and Spain. T cells, B-cell-depleted T cells, or PBMCs provided the cDNA or gDNA that served as material.

The CDR3 sequence is 15 residues long. V lost 3 bases to trimming and J lost 2 bases, with 13 bases between them. Per the germline V gene, CDR1 is KGHSH and CDR2 is LQKENI. In the source study's methods: Reference gene primers were amplified, and this amplification served to estimate nucleated cell counts. Profiled with immunoSEQ multiplex PCR; TCRdb holds only in-frame clones, not every one. The V and J calls and clone size were taken over from that table, and D and trimming were inferred from the DNA. Of fewer than 85,000 clones detected, around 74% appear once; the ten largest clones hold approximately 2.4%.

The rearrangement links TRBV18 to TRBJ1-1; possibly TRBD1 for D (5 bases). What was sequenced was peripheral blood. This TCR derives from a human donor with acute or convalescent COVID-19. The donor label of this sample is uncertain. The CDR3 DNA sequence: TGTGCCAGCTCACCCCAGGGAGGGCTAAACACTGAAGCTTTCTTT. It encodes CASSPQGGLNTEAFF. Complete variable domain (other parts from reference TRBV18 and TRBJ1-1): NAGVMQNPRHLVRRRGQEARLRCSPMKGHSHVYWYRQLPEEGLKFMVYLQKENIIDESGMPKERFSAEFPKEGPSILRIQQVVRGDSAAYFCASSPQGGLNTEAFFGQGTRLTVV.